The T cell receptor beta chain under discussion was sequenced for a study of cytomegalovirus exposure and HLA in healthy donors. Study conclusions and caveats: Later analysis identified several of the most significant clusters that appeared linked to common viral pathogens. Exclusion applied to some V segments, including TRBV6-2 and TRBV6-3, as they were indistinguishable. A missense DCLRE1C variant was associated with V- and J-gene trimming of TCR beta chains in a later analysis, and an independent cohort replicated the association. The CMV antigen specificity of a few CMV-associated chains was confirmed through in vitro analysis.

V dropped 7 bases and J dropped 3 bases, with 15 bases sitting between them. CDR1 SNHLY and CDR2 FYNNEI come from the germline V gene. The CDR3 contains 14 residues. In the PCR, 60 Vbeta and 13 Jbeta primers were used. The table came from immunoSEQ multiplex PCR; TCRdb's copy has only in-frame clones and leaves some out. The repertoire holds 150,000 to 180,000 clones, with 85% as singletons. This clone showed up just a few times. Antigen: not known. The gene calls are TRBV2 and TRBJ1-2, with D perhaps matching TRBD1 (5 bases). Specimen: PBMCs. The clonotype originates from a woman under 30 in good health and CMV-seronegative. CDR3 DNA: TGTGCCAGCACCGACCCCCGGGGGTACTATGGCTACACCTTC. This codes for CASTDPRGYYGYTF.